This T cell receptor (beta chain) came from a study of blood T cell repertoires in COVID-19. On the study more broadly: Acute-phase and convalescent COVID-19 samples originated in the United States, Italy and Spain. Nucleic acid was either cDNA or gDNA, and it came from T cells, B-cell-depleted T cells, or PBMCs.

Germline V lookup: CDR1 SQVTM, CDR2 ANQGSEA. This CDR3 contains 13 residues. V was clipped by 4 bases and J by 4 bases; unmatched bases: 5. Original processing notes: Amplifying reference gene primers gave estimates of nucleated cell counts. Measured with immunoSEQ multiplex PCR; TCRdb has only the in-frame clones, and not every one. The D gene and trimming were derived from the DNA, and the V and J assignments and clone size from that table. The data contain about 300,000 clones, less than 85% of them seen just once; the ten biggest clones take up 1.4% to 1.5%. Seattle-derived patients entered the study during active infection and were followed longitudinally.

V usage is TRBV29-1 and J usage is TRBJ2-3, with TRBD1 identical over 7 bases. This receptor was identified in a human donor with COVID-19, enrolled during active disease. The donor label of this sample is uncertain. The sample comprised peripheral blood. As DNA, the CDR3 is TGCAGCGTTGGCGACAGGGCTGCAGATACGCAGTATTTT. It is translated as CSVGDRAADTQYF.